Listed here is a single T cell receptor beta chain. Its specificity is unknown. The sample is drawn from a study of cytomegalovirus exposure and HLA in healthy donors. Study-level points and caveats: Likely technical artifact: a cluster of highly shared sequence variants. Earlier results showed most TCR beta V segments being productive about 87% or about 30% of the time.

The PCR ran on 60 Vbeta and 13 Jbeta primers. The repertoire was sequenced with immunoSEQ multiplex PCR; TCRdb's copy has only in-frame clones and lacks some. The sample consists of 200,000 or so clones, approximately 80% of them appearing once. The specimen was PBMCs. This receptor was taken from a girl aged 5-17 years in good health and CMV-seronegative.

The CDR3 DNA is TGTGCCAGCAGCGCTAAACAGGTATCCACTGAAGCTTTCTTT. This sequence encodes CASSAKQVSTEAFF. The V gene is TRBV2, the J gene TRBJ1-1; D may be TRBD1 (5 bases). The V end was cut by 6 bases, the J end by 4 bases, with 15 bases between. CDR3 size: 14 residues. Germline V gives CDR1 SNHLY, CDR2 FYNNEI.